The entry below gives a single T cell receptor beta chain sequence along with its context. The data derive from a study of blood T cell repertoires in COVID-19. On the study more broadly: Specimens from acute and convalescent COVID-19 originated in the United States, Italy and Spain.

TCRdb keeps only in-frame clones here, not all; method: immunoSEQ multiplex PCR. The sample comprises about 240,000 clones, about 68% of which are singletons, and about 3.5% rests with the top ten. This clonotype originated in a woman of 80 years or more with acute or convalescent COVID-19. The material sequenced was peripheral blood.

The CDR3 DNA reads TGCGCCAGCAGCCGGGGTTCGGGTGGCACTGAAGCTTTCTTT. Its translation: CASSRGSGGTEAFF. The chain couples TRBV5-1 to TRBJ1-1; D gene uncertain. The CDR3 length is 14 residues. Germline V CDR1 and CDR2: SGHRS, YFSETQ. V was shortened by 4 bases and J by 4 bases, with 14 bases between the two germline ends.